What follows describes a single T cell receptor beta chain. Trimming cost V 2 bases and J 4 bases; bases outside gene matches: 8. This CDR3 is 15 amino acids long. CDR1 and CDR2 from the germline V gene are SGHNT and YYREEE (reference sequence). This sample was included in a study of shared clonotypes between healthy human individuals. Sequenced by immunoSEQ multiplex PCR; TCRdb stores in-frame clones only, minus some. The top ten clones hold approximately 1.7% of a sample with around 1.9 million clones, around 93% of them seen once. As defined, naive CD8 cells were CD45RO-negative and positively selected for CCR7, with terminally differentiated effector memory CD45RA+ cells excluded.

The sample comprised naive CD8+ T cells from PBMCs. This sequence originates from a man aged 18 to 29 in good health. Some clones in this sample may be carry-over from other donors' samples. The rearrangement joins TRBV5-4 to TRBJ2-7, with 8 nucleotides matching TRBD2. CDR3: CASSFPTSGGYEQYF. The CDR3 DNA is TGTGCCAGCAGCTTTCCCACTAGCGGTGGGTACGAGCAGTACTTC.